Sequencing of this T cell receptor beta chain was carried out in a study of T cells in Graves' hyperthyroidism and ophthalmopathy. The CDR3 is 17 residues long. Trimming took 2 bases from V and 1 from J; bases not matched to a gene: 10. Per the germline V gene, CDR1 is MNHEY and CDR2 is SVGEGT. It was RNA transcripts that yielded the amplified TCR beta CDR3 regions. First-round RT-PCR with HTBI primers amplified the TCR CDR3 region. A single record per CDR3 protein comes from TCRdb applying MiXCR to the multiplex PCR reads. The sample has hundreds of thousands of distinct CDR3 sequences, approximately 14% seen once.

The chain employs TRBV6-2 or TRBV6-3 and TRBJ2-5; 7 bases fit TRBD2. This clonotype was sampled from a woman between 40 and 55 years old with Graves' ophthalmopathy. The sequenced sample consisted of blood. The CDR3 nucleotides are TGTGCCAGCAGTTACCTACAGGCTAGCGGACCCCAAGAGACCCAGTACTTC. It is translated as CASSYLQASGPQETQYF.